This T cell receptor beta chain comes out of a study of blood T cell repertoires in COVID-19. Study information: From T cells, B-cell-depleted T cells, or PBMCs came the material, which was cDNA or gDNA.

Seattle-derived patients entered the study during active infection and were followed longitudinally. The table came from immunoSEQ multiplex PCR; TCRdb's copy has only in-frame clones and leaves some out. This table holds over 100,000 clones, roughly 86% found once. This clone was observed once. Trimming took 2 bases from V and 8 from J, leaving 10 bases between them. Germline CDR1 MRHNA, CDR2 SNTAGT. CDR3 length: 13 residues. The sequence derives from a woman between 65 and 79 years old with COVID-19, enrolled during active disease. Sequenced material: peripheral blood. The chain couples TRBV6-4 to TRBJ2-1; D gene uncertain. The DNA of the CDR3 is TGTGCCAGCAGTGACGAACAGAACTATGAGCAGTTCTTC. It encodes CASSDEQNYEQFF.